The clone carrying this T cell receptor beta chain has only a few counts. The CDR3 has 17 residues. Germline lookup yields CDR1 LNHDA and CDR2 SQIVND (reference sequence). Trimming took 4 bases from V and 1 from J; bases not matched to a gene: 5. The record originates from a study of shared T cell receptors in the human thymus. Measured with immunoSEQ multiplex PCR; TCRdb has only the in-frame clones, and not every one. The profile shows about 610,000 clones, 85% to 90% of them singletons. These same data were also listed under a study on human thymus T cells. That report adds: Related research has reported that thymic repertoires overlap highly among unrelated individuals.

Source material: thymocytes. The chain uses TRBV19 and TRBJ1-4; 11 nucleotides agree with TRBD1. The sequence came from a boy younger than two with a congenital heart defect. For the CDR3, the DNA is TGTGCCAGTAGTACCGCGGGACAGGGGGAAACTAATGAAAAACTGTTTTTT. This gives the protein CASSTAGQGETNEKLFF.